This T cell receptor beta chain derives from a study of T cells after yellow fever vaccination. Study-level background: Some fractions had low cell numbers, and these were prepared with SMART-Seq v4 Ultra Low Input.

MiXCR was run by TCRdb on the 5' RACE reads, yielding one entry per CDR3 protein. The sample lists a few hundred thousand distinct CDR3 sequences, 6.5% to 7.5% occurring once. This CDR3 comprises 17 residues. Trimming removed 5 bases at V and 4 bases at J, with 20 bases between. Germline V gives CDR1 SEHNR, CDR2 FQNEAQ (reference sequence). This rearrangement joins TRBV7-9 to TRBJ2-2; D is unresolved. The sequence came from a man younger than 40 who received the YFV17D yellow fever vaccine. Sequences were derived from CD4+ T cells sorted from PBMCs, sampled on the day of the yellow fever booster vaccination. The CDR3 here is CASSRLPVPAGTGELFF. The CDR3 bases are TGTGCCAGCAGCCGCCTCCCTGTCCCGGCCGGCACCGGGGAGCTGTTTTTT.